One T cell receptor beta chain is described in this entry. Following RNA extraction, reverse transcription yielded cDNA that acted as the sequencing template. TCRdb keeps only in-frame clones here, not all; method: immunoSEQ multiplex PCR. The sample records almost 35,000 clones, 55% being singletons. There are 16 residues in the CDR3. The germline CDR1 and CDR2 sequences are SEHNR and FQNEAQ (reference sequence). V lost 4 bases, J lost 8 bases, and 12 bases stayed unmatched. The sample originates from a study of CD8+ T cells in alopecia areata. The TCR sequence derives from a human donor with alopecia areata. J is TRBJ1-4 and V is TRBV7-9; TRBD1 agrees at 8 bases. The specimen was NKG2D-high CD8+ T cells sorted from blood. CDR3 residues: CASSSFSDRGEEKLFF. The CDR3, as DNA: TGTGCCAGCAGCTCGTTCAGCGACAGGGGAGAGGAAAAACTGTTTTTT. Supplemented by reference TRBV7-9 and TRBJ1-4, the full variable domain reads DTGVSQNPRHKITKRGQNVTFRCDPISEHNRLYWYRQTLGQGPEFLTYFQNEAQLEKSRLLSDRFSAERPKGSFSTLEIQRTEQGDSAMYLCASSSFSDRGEEKLFFGSGTQLSVL.